The 23 T cell receptor beta chains reported below all come from one sample, sequenced in a study of blood T cell repertoires in COVID-19. Clones were read by immunoSEQ multiplex PCR, and TCRdb kept only the in-frame ones, dropping some. The table has 75,000 to 100,000 clones, around nine tenths seen once. Sequencing used peripheral blood. The receptors here all came from a woman at least 80 years old with acute or convalescent COVID-19.

J is TRBJ1-2 and V is TRBV19; no clear D. CDR3 size: 15 residues. V was clipped by 6 bases and J by 4 bases, with 18 bases between them. CDR1 is LNHDA, CDR2 SQIVND, per germline (reference sequence). In nucleotides, the CDR3 is TGTGCCAGTAGCCCGGACCGCTCTGAGGGCTATGGCTACACCTTC. This codes for CASSPDRSEGYGYTF.

J is TRBJ1-5 and V is TRBV2; perhaps TRBD1 as D (6 bases). The germline gives CDR1 SNHLY, CDR2 FYNNEI. The CDR3 covers 18 residues. V dropped 3 bases and J dropped 3 bases, with 21 bases sitting between them. This CDR3 is CASSDRYGGSYSNQPQHF. In DNA, the CDR3 is TGTGCCAGCAGTGACAGGTATGGGGGCAGCTACTCCAATCAGCCCCAGCATTTT. The whole variable domain, filled in from reference TRBV2 and TRBJ1-5, reads EPEVTQTPSHQVTQMGQEVILRCVPISNHLYFYWYRQILGQKVEFLVSFYNNEISEKSEIFDDQFSVERPDGSNFTLKIRSTKLEDSAMYFCASSDRYGGSYSNQPQHFGDGTRLSIL.

This clone was observed once. The rearrangement links TRBV6-5 to TRBJ1-1; 7 nucleotides align to TRBD1. V gave up 6 bases and J gave up 0 bases; unmatched junction bases: 4. The CDR3 is 14 residues long. Per germline, CDR1 MNHEY and CDR2 SVGAGI. The CDR3 DNA reads as TGTGCCAGCAGCCACAGGGGATTGAACACTGAAGCTTTCTTT. As protein: CASSHRGLNTEAFF.

The chain combines TRBV5-1 with TRBJ1-2; TRBD1 is a possible D gene (5 bases). The CDR3 length is 16 residues. Germline V gene data show CDR1 as SGHRS and CDR2 as YFSETQ. Trimming shortened V by 1 base and J by 2 bases, and 15 bases separated the two germline ends. The CDR3 bases are TGCGCCAGCAGCTTGAGGAGTCAGGGAGGCAACTATGGCTACACCTTC. This gives the protein CASSLRSQGGNYGYTF.

The chain combines TRBV4-3 with TRBJ2-7, with 11 nucleotides matching TRBD2. CDR1 and CDR2 from the germline V gene are LGHNA and YSLEER. The V and J ends lost 3 bases and 8 bases, in that order; junction bases with no gene match: 9. The CDR3 contains 15 residues. DNA of the CDR3: TGCGCCAGCAGCCAGACTAGCGGGGTATCAACCAAGCAGTACTTC. This gives the protein CASSQTSGVSTKQYF.

The chain combines TRBV6-6 with TRBJ1-3, with D unresolved. Trimming pared 2 bases from V and 8 bases from J, leaving 13 bases between. The CDR3 is 14 residues long. CDR1 is MNHNY, CDR2 SVGAGI, per germline (reference sequence). The CDR3 sequence: CASSYAAGRDTIYF. Here the CDR3 DNA reads TGTGCCAGCAGTTACGCGGCGGGGAGGGACACCATATATTTT.

This chain connects TRBV7-2 to TRBJ2-7, with 7 bases that match TRBD2. The CDR3 length is 16 residues. Germline V gives CDR1 SGHTA, CDR2 FQGNSA. After removal of 5 bases from V and 1 base from J, the junction contained 11 bases not matched to a gene. CDR3 loop: CASSRTSIGGSYEQYF. CDR3 in DNA: TGTGCCAGCAGCCGTACCAGTATCGGGGGGTCCTACGAGCAGTACTTC.

This clone was observed once. The chain carries TRBV19 and TRBJ1-2; 7 bases are shared with TRBD1. The germline V gene encodes CDR1 LNHDA and CDR2 SQIVND (reference sequence). Losses at the gene ends were 5 bases for V and 0 bases for J; bases not matched to a gene: 6. The CDR3 totals 15 residues. The CDR3 region has the DNA TGTGCCAGTAGTTACAAAGGGGGCTCTAACTATGGCTACACCTTC. This translates into CASSYKGGSNYGYTF. Filled out from reference TRBV19 and TRBJ1-2, the complete variable domain reads DGGITQSPKYLFRKEGQNVTLSCEQNLNHDAMYWYRQDPGQGLRLIYYSQIVNDFQKGDIAEGYSVSREKKESFPLTVTSAQKNPTAFYLCASSYKGGSNYGYTFGSGTRLTVV.

This chain uses TRBV5-4 with TRBJ2-4, with 9 bases matching TRBD1. Germline CDR1 is SGHNT and CDR2 is YYREEE (reference sequence). The CDR3 totals 15 residues. The junction had 5 bases not matched to a gene; V was cut back by 4 bases and J by 3 bases. Here the CDR3 reads CASSAMTGGKNIQYF. The CDR3 DNA reads as TGTGCCAGCAGCGCGATGACAGGGGGCAAAAACATTCAGTACTTC.

This clone was detected a few times. The chain joins TRBV6-5 to TRBJ2-2; tentative D call: TRBD1 (6 bases). The CDR3 runs 15 residues. Germline CDR1 and CDR2: MNHEY and SVGAGI. The V end was cut by 6 bases, the J end by 2 bases, with 13 bases between. The CDR3 sequence: CASSPGTINTGELFF. As DNA, the CDR3 is TGTGCCAGCAGCCCCGGGACAATAAACACCGGGGAGCTGTTTTTT.

V usage is TRBV15 and J usage is TRBJ2-5; no definite D call. Deletions cut 0 bases from V and 1 base from J, with 6 bases between. The CDR3 length is 14 residues. Germline V CDR1 and CDR2: LNHNV, YYDKDF (reference sequence). CDR3 loop: CATSRDMSQETQYF. CDR3 sequence (DNA): TGTGCCACCAGCAGAGATATGAGCCAAGAGACCCAGTACTTC.

This rearrangement joins TRBV4-2 to TRBJ2-3, with 12 nucleotides matching TRBD2. The J segment lost 4 bases and the V segment lost 0 bases, leaving 5 bases of the junction unmatched. The CDR3 length is 17 residues. From germline, CDR1 is LGHNA and CDR2 YNFKEQ. The CDR3 protein is CASSQERRLAGADTQYF. The CDR3 DNA follows: TGTGCCAGCAGCCAAGAGCGAAGACTAGCGGGGGCAGATACGCAGTATTTT.

V and J are TRBV20-1 and TRBJ1-2, with D uncertain. This CDR3 region has 9 residues. V was trimmed by 2 bases and J by 7 bases, leaving 2 bases between them. Germline CDR1 is DFQATT and CDR2 is SNEGSKA (reference sequence). As DNA, the CDR3 is TGCAGTGCTAGACGTGGCTACACCTTC. Translating gives CSARRGYTF.

CDR3 sequence (DNA): TGTGCCAGCAGCTTAGTGCTAGCGGGGGGGCCAGATACGCAGTATTTT. Translated, it gives CASSLVLAGGPDTQYF. The rearrangement uses TRBV7-2 and TRBJ2-3; 12 bases align to TRBD2. This CDR3 has 16 amino acids. With V trimmed by 1 base and J by 4 bases, 3 bases remained unmatched. CDR1 is SGHTA, CDR2 FQGNSA, per germline.

The rearrangement links TRBV23-1 to TRBJ1-3; TRBD1 is a possible D gene (6 bases). TRBV23-1 is identified as an open reading frame with a role that is uncertain. With 5 bases removed from V and 4 bases from J, the gap between germline ends came to 9 bases. The CDR3 is 13 residues long. The CDR3 sequence: CASSAGAGNTIYF. Written as DNA, the CDR3 is TGCGCCAGCAGTGCAGGGGCCGGAAACACCATATATTTT.

This clone showed up just a few times. The rearrangement uses TRBV3-1 (or the pseudogene TRBV3-2) and TRBJ2-7, with TRBD2 matching over 8 bases. Germline V gives CDR1 LGHDT, CDR2 YNNKEL (reference sequence). V shed 3 bases and J 3 bases; nucleotides not matched to a gene: 4. The CDR3 is 14 amino acids. This CDR3 reads CASSQLAGNYEQYF. The CDR3 DNA sequence: TGTGCCAGCAGCCAGCTAGCGGGTAACTACGAGCAGTACTTC.

The chain joins TRBV4-2 to TRBJ2-1; 9 positions agree with TRBD2. V lost 3 bases to trimming and J lost 4 bases; unmatched junction nucleotides: 13. Germline CDR1 LGHNA, CDR2 YNFKEQ. The CDR3 runs 18 residues. The CDR3 DNA follows: TGTGCCAGCAGCCAGGCGTTAAGCCCCGCGGGGGGGTACAATGAGCAGTTCTTC. The encoded protein is CASSQALSPAGGYNEQFF.

This sequence joins TRBV11-2 and TRBJ2-3, with TRBD2 matching 10 bases. Unmatched junction bases numbered 10, after V lost 5 bases and J lost 5 bases. Germline V CDR1 and CDR2: SGHAT, FQNNGV. This CDR3 region has 16 residues. CDR3 sequence: CASSPWASGRGDTQYF. Written as DNA, the CDR3 is TGTGCCAGCAGCCCTTGGGCTAGCGGGAGAGGAGATACGCAGTATTTT.

V and J are TRBV19 and TRBJ1-2; TRBD1 matches 10 bases. Germline assignment: CDR1 LNHDA and CDR2 SQIVND (reference sequence). The ends lost 5 bases at V and 3 bases at J; junction bases unmatched: 9. The CDR3 sequence is 16 residues long. CDR3 sequence: CASSSTWTGGDYGYTF. The DNA for the CDR3 is TGTGCCAGTAGTTCCACCTGGACAGGGGGTGACTATGGCTACACCTTC.

The table lists this clone with a count of one. One junction end does not reproduce the germline sequence, and a read error may be involved. The sample holds other DNA sequences that translate to the same CDR3. J is TRBJ2-5 and V is TRBV5-1; 7 nucleotides agree with TRBD1. The germline V gene encodes CDR1 SGHRS and CDR2 YFSETQ. The CDR3 covers 13 residues. The CDR3 nucleotides are TGCGCCAGCAGTTTGGGACAGCAAGAGACCCAGTACTTC. This gives the protein CASSLGQQETQYF.

V and J are TRBV5-1 and TRBJ2-1; 9 bases match TRBD1. The V gene's germline CDR1 is SGHRS and CDR2 YFSETQ. With V trimmed by 4 bases and J by 8 bases, 7 bases remained unmatched. The CDR3 sequence is 14 residues long. The chain's CDR3 is CASSLGQGKYEQFF. The CDR3 DNA sequence: TGCGCCAGCAGCCTCGGACAGGGGAAATATGAGCAGTTCTTC.

V usage is TRBV6-4 and J usage is TRBJ2-2; D unresolved. V lost 3 bases and J 5 bases, leaving 13 bases between the germline ends. In germline, CDR1 is MRHNA, CDR2 SNTAGT. This CDR3 is built from 15 residues. As DNA, the CDR3 is TGTGCCAGCAGTGAGGTGGGCTACACAACCGGGGAGCTGTTTTTT. Residues: CASSEVGYTTGELFF.

This clone was counted between two and nine times. This chain connects TRBV5-6 to TRBJ2-3; 9 bases line up with TRBD2. V lost 0 bases to trimming and J lost 2 bases; unmatched junction nucleotides: 4. This CDR3 region has 16 residues. Germline V gene data show CDR1 as SGHDT and CDR2 as YYEEEE. For the CDR3, the DNA is TGTGCCAGCAGCTTGGTAGGCGGGGGGGCCACAGATACGCAGTATTTT. It encodes CASSLVGGGATDTQYF.